Below are 20 T cell receptor beta chains sequenced from a single sample in a study of CD8+ T cells in alopecia areata. Extracted RNA was reverse transcribed, and the resulting cDNA served as sequencing template. Generated by immunoSEQ multiplex PCR, the TCRdb table keeps only in-frame clones and is missing some. The table records around 270,000 clones, more than 45% of them present only once. As for treatment: oral pan-JAK inhibitor, 5-10 mg twice daily. This sample comprised CD4+ T cells sorted from blood, obtained at week 24, from a patient treated with tofacitinib. The receptors here all came from a human donor with alopecia areata.

Comments on this clone: Other DNA sequences from this sample encode an identical CDR3 as well. The V gene is TRBV7-9, the J gene TRBJ2-7; 11 bases fit TRBD2. Germline V gene data show CDR1 as SEHNR and CDR2 as FQNEAQ (reference sequence). The trim removed 8 bases at V and 4 bases at J, leaving 4 bases unmatched. This CDR3 has 13 residues. The CDR3 coding sequence is TGTGCCAGCTCGCTAGCGGGGGGTTACGAGCAGTACTTC. It translates to CASSLAGGYEQYF. The full variable domain, in which reference TRBV7-9 and TRBJ2-7 provide the parts outside the CDR3, is DTGVSQNPRHKITKRGQNVTFRCDPISEHNRLYWYRQTLGQGPEFLTYFQNEAQLEKSRLLSDRFSAERPKGSFSTLEIQRTEQGDSAMYLCASSLAGGYEQYFGPGTRLTVT.

The chain is built from TRBV7-2 and TRBJ2-7; D is unresolved. Germline V lookup: CDR1 SGHTA, CDR2 FQGNSA. The CDR3 extends over 14 amino acids. V lost 4 bases and J 7 bases, leaving 17 bases between the germline ends. The CDR3 here is CASSSLTPGLEQYF. In nucleotides, the CDR3 is TGTGCCAGCAGCTCTCTAACTCCGGGTTTGGAGCAGTACTTC.

V is TRBV2 and J is TRBJ2-7; maybe TRBD1 (6 bases). This CDR3 spans 13 amino acids. CDR1 is SNHLY and CDR2 is FYNNEI in the germline V gene. The V and J ends lost 6 bases and 5 bases respectively, with 14 bases between them. The CDR3 DNA reads as TGTGCCAGCAGGACGGGATACAGGGACGAGCAGTACTTC. Amino acid sequence: CASRTGYRDEQYF.

The chain uses TRBV4-2 and TRBJ1-1, with D possibly TRBD1 on 6 matching bases. The V end was cut by 5 bases, the J end by 8 bases, with 12 bases between. The CDR3 has 12 residues. Germline V gene data show CDR1 as LGHNA and CDR2 as YNFKEQ. The CDR3 here is CASSSTGMEAFF. The CDR3 DNA reads as TGTGCCAGCAGCTCAACAGGGATGGAAGCTTTCTTT.

This clone was counted a single time. The chain employs TRBV5-1 and TRBJ2-5, with D unclear. In germline, CDR1 is SGHRS, CDR2 YFSETQ. This CDR3 region has 12 residues. V lost 1 base and J lost 5, with 6 bases in between. CDR3 protein: CASSLTTETQYF. The DNA for the CDR3 is TGCGCCAGCAGCTTGACGACCGAGACCCAGTACTTC.

The chain couples TRBV30 to TRBJ2-5; a possible D gene is TRBD2 (6 bases). V was pared by 0 bases and J by 8 bases, with 10 bases between. The CDR3 is 12 residues long. The germline CDR1 and CDR2 sequences are GTSNPN and SVGIG (reference sequence). The CDR3 DNA is TGTGCCTGGAGTGTCTCCGGGGGAACCCAGTACTTC. It specifies CAWSVSGGTQYF.

The chain joins TRBV12-5 to TRBJ1-2; D unclear. The germline V gene encodes CDR1 LGHNT and CDR2 FRNRAP. The CDR3 covers 13 residues. Trimming took off 6 bases at V and 8 bases at J, with 16 bases between the two ends. CDR3 sequence (DNA): TGTGCTAGTGGACCTGACTCCCGCGGCGGCTACACCTTC. Translating gives CASGPDSRGGYTF.

In this sample, this clone turned up a few times. V gene TRBV7-9 combines with J gene TRBJ2-5; TRBD1 might be the D (6 bases). Per germline, CDR1 SEHNR and CDR2 FQNEAQ (reference sequence). The length of the CDR3 is 16 residues. V was clipped by 0 bases and J by 5 bases, with 16 bases between them. The CDR3 here is CASSLALPGVGETQYF. CDR3 nucleotides: TGTGCCAGCAGCTTAGCGCTCCCAGGGGTAGGCGAGACCCAGTACTTC. The full variable domain, rest sourced from reference TRBV7-9 and TRBJ2-5, is DTGVSQNPRHKITKRGQNVTFRCDPISEHNRLYWYRQTLGQGPEFLTYFQNEAQLEKSRLLSDRFSAERPKGSFSTLEIQRTEQGDSAMYLCASSLALPGVGETQYFGPGTRLLVL.

The chain is built from TRBV5-4 and TRBJ2-6, with D possibly TRBD2 on 6 matching bases. This CDR3 contains 13 residues. Germline loops: CDR1 SGHNT, CDR2 YYREEE (reference sequence). The CDR3 coding sequence is TGTGGTGGTTCGGGGGATGGGGCCAACGTCCTGACTTTC. Translation gives CGGSGDGANVLTF. Full variable domain (remainder filled in from reference TRBV5-4 and TRBJ2-6): ETGVTQSPTHLIKTRGQQVTLRCSSQSGHNTVSWYQQALGQGPQFIFQYYREEENGRGNFPPRFSGLQFPNYSSELNVNALELDDSALYLCGGSGDGANVLTFGAGSRLTVL.

V and J are TRBV27 and TRBJ2-5; perhaps TRBD2 as D (6 bases). CDR1 is MNHEY, CDR2 SMNVEV, per germline (reference sequence). This CDR3 spans 12 amino acids. V was clipped by 8 bases and J by 3 bases, with 10 bases between them. CDR3 nucleotide sequence: TGTGCCAGCGGGCGGGAAGAAGAGACCCAGTACTTC. It is translated as CASGREEETQYF.

This chain uses TRBV7-9 with TRBJ2-1, with D unclear. V shed 3 bases and J shed 4 bases, with 7 bases lying between them. The germline CDR1 and CDR2 sequences are SEHNR and FQNEAQ (reference sequence). The CDR3 sequence is 13 residues long. This chain's CDR3 is CASSFPDYNEQFF. The CDR3 region has the DNA TGTGCCAGCAGCTTCCCGGATTACAATGAGCAGTTCTTC.

This chain connects TRBV7-9 to TRBJ2-7; D is ambiguous. V gave up 3 bases and J gave up 0 bases, with 9 bases separating them. The CDR3 loop spans 14 amino acids. CDR1 is SEHNR, CDR2 FQNEAQ, per germline (reference sequence). The CDR3 here is CASSLIGSSYEQYF. The CDR3 DNA follows: TGTGCCAGCAGCTTGATCGGCAGCTCCTACGAGCAGTACTTC.

The V and J genes are TRBV9 and TRBJ1-3; D gene unclear. With 3 bases removed from V and 3 bases from J, the gap between germline ends came to 13 bases. The CDR3 is made up of 15 amino acids. Germline V lookup: CDR1 SGDLS, CDR2 YYNGEE. The CDR3 loop is CASSDGRRFGNTIYF. As DNA, the CDR3 is TGTGCCAGCAGCGACGGACGCCGTTTTGGAAACACCATATATTTT.

V usage is TRBV6-6 and J usage is TRBJ2-7, with D possibly being TRBD1 (6 bases). Trimming took off 6 bases at V and 5 bases at J, with 14 bases between the two ends. The CDR3 totals 13 residues. Germline V lookup: CDR1 MNHNY, CDR2 SVGAGI (reference sequence). In DNA form, the CDR3 reads TGTGCCAGCAGCCCCCAGACAGGAAACGAGCAGTACTTC. This translates into CASSPQTGNEQYF.

The gene calls are TRBV27 and TRBJ2-5, with D possibly being TRBD1 (6 bases). V gave up 4 bases and J gave up 7 bases, with 10 bases separating them. CDR3 length equals 12 residues. Germline V gene data show CDR1 as MNHEY and CDR2 as SMNVEV (reference sequence). The CDR3: CASSYRGGTQYF. The CDR3 DNA reads TGTGCCAGCAGTTACCGAGGGGGGACCCAGTACTTC.

This clone was counted only a few times. V and J are TRBV23-1 and TRBJ1-1; no clear D. TRBV23-1 is flagged as an ORF with uncertain function. V was clipped by 0 bases and J by 7 bases, with 3 bases between them. This CDR3 region has 11 residues. The DNA of the CDR3 is TGCGCCAGCAGTCAATCCAGTGAAGCTTTCTTT. Translation: CASSQSSEAFF.

The chain couples TRBV19 to TRBJ1-5; D uncertain. V lost 1 base, J lost 9 bases, and 7 bases lay in between. This CDR3 is built from 12 residues. Germline CDR1 is LNHDA and CDR2 is SQIVND (reference sequence). The CDR3 DNA follows: TGTGCCAGTAGTATAGGGGGATTGCCCCAGCATTTT. The encoded protein is CASSIGGLPQHF.

The rearrangement uses TRBV5-1 and TRBJ2-7; 7 bases agree with TRBD1. The V gene's germline CDR1 is SGHRS and CDR2 YFSETQ. This CDR3 region has 23 residues. V lost 4 bases, J lost 6 bases, and 37 bases stayed unmatched. The CDR3 region has the DNA TGCGCCAGCAGCGATACATTGCCCTTTGGCCCCACCGGGACAGTGATTCTTATAGCCGAGCAGTACTTC. Amino acids: CASSDTLPFGPTGTVILIAEQYF. Filled out from reference TRBV5-1 and TRBJ2-7, the complete variable domain reads KAGVTQTPRYLIKTRGQQVTLSCSPISGHRSVSWYQQTPGQGLQFLFEYFSETQRNKGNFPGRFSGRQFSNSRSEMNVSTLELGDSALYLCASSDTLPFGPTGTVILIAEQYFGPGTRLTVT.

This chain links TRBV7-9 with TRBJ1-6; D ambiguous. V was shortened by 2 bases and J by 7 bases, with 6 bases between the two germline ends. This CDR3 spans 13 amino acids. Germline CDR1 reads SEHNR; CDR2 reads FQNEAQ (reference sequence). CDR3 DNA sequence: TGTGCCAGCAGCTTACTTGAAAATTCACCCCTCCACTTT. Translating gives CASSLLENSPLHF.

The chain employs TRBV4-3 and TRBJ2-3; D is unclear. Germline V gene data show CDR1 as LGHNA and CDR2 as YSLEER. Trimming stripped 1 base from V and 4 bases from J, with 6 bases between. The CDR3 length is 13 residues. This CDR3 is CASSQGKPDTQYF. The DNA of the CDR3 is TGCGCCAGCAGCCAAGGAAAACCAGATACGCAGTATTTT.